These 10 T cell receptor beta chains came from one sample sequenced in a study of STAT5B mutations in CD4+ large granular lymphocyte leukemia. Using immunoSEQ multiplex PCR, the repertoire was profiled, and TCRdb retains in-frame clones only, with some absent. The table has about 33,000 clones, approximately 74% seen once; the top ten hold less than 0.3%. The specimen sequenced was CD4+ T cells from blood buffy coats. All receptors come from a human donor in good health.

This clone was seen a handful of times. This rearrangement joins TRBV7-9 to TRBJ2-5, with D perhaps being TRBD1 or TRBD2 (5 bases each). CDR3 length equals 13 residues. The V gene's germline CDR1 is SEHNR and CDR2 FQNEAQ (reference sequence). DNA for the CDR3: TGTGCGTGGTCGAGGGGTCCTCAAGAGACCCAGTACTTC. Its protein is CAWSRGPQETQYF.

This clone has a handful of counts. The chain's CDR3 is CAWKADRGPDTQYF. The DNA for the CDR3 is TGTGCCTGGAAGGCGGACAGGGGCCCAGATACGCAGTATTTT. The chain has TRBV30 and TRBJ2-3; TRBD1 aligns across 9 bases. CDR1 and CDR2 from the germline V gene are GTSNPN and SVGIG (reference sequence). This CDR3 comprises 14 residues. The V segment lost 4 bases and the J segment 4 bases; nucleotides outside the gene matches: 6.

The chain links TRBV7-2 to TRBJ2-1, with D possibly being TRBD1 (7 bases). V was clipped by 3 bases and J by 2 bases, with 14 bases between them. CDR1 is SGHTA and CDR2 is FQGNSA in the germline V gene. The CDR3 is 16 amino acids. The CDR3 DNA reads as TGTGCCAGCAGCTTTCAGGGCAGGGGGGCCTACAATGAGCAGTTCTTC. This encodes CASSFQGRGAYNEQFF.

The V and J genes are TRBV18 and TRBJ2-4; D is uncertain. V gave up 4 bases and J gave up 8 bases, with 21 bases separating them. Germline V lookup: CDR1 KGHSH, CDR2 LQKENI. The CDR3 is 16 amino acids. DNA for the CDR3: TGTGCCAGCTCACAACCTCCAGTCCCTGGAGAGGACATTCAGTACTTC. It codes for CASSQPPVPGEDIQYF.

This clone has only a few counts. The CDR3 region is CASSLAWDQPQHF. The CDR3 region has the DNA TGTGCCAGCAGCTTAGCTTGGGATCAGCCCCAGCATTTT. The gene calls are TRBV11-2 and TRBJ1-5; no definite D call. Germline V gene sequence: CDR1 SGHAT, CDR2 FQNNGV. V dropped 1 base and J dropped 5 bases, with 6 bases sitting between them. The CDR3 covers 13 residues.

This clone occurred a few times. The V gene is TRBV6-1, the J gene TRBJ1-4; a possible D gene is TRBD1 (5 bases). Trimming left V 3 bases short and J 5 bases short, with 10 bases between. The CDR3 runs to 14 residues. CDR1 is MNHNS and CDR2 is SASEGT in the germline V gene. This CDR3 is CASSDGTLNEKLFF. Here the CDR3 DNA reads TGTGCCAGCAGTGATGGGACGTTGAATGAAAAACTGTTTTTT.

In the case of this clone: Germline and junction disagree at one end, which may indicate a read error. The chain couples TRBV5-3 to TRBJ1-1; TRBD1 matches at 8 bases. TRBV5-3 is an ORF; its function is uncertain. The CDR3 runs 13 residues. The CDR3 loop reads CASSLGGTGEAFF. In nucleotides, the CDR3 is TGTGCCAGCAGCTTGGGGGGGACAGGTGAAGCTTTCTTT.

V usage is TRBV2 and J usage is TRBJ2-3, with a weak D call TRBD2 (7 bases). Germline lookup yields CDR1 SNHLY and CDR2 FYNNEI. The length of the CDR3 is 13 residues. Trimming removed 10 bases from V and 2 bases from J, with 13 bases in between. The CDR3 spells CATGGPFTDTQYF. CDR3 DNA: TGTGCCACCGGGGGGCCTTTCACAGATACGCAGTATTTT.

The chain couples TRBV7-2 to TRBJ2-7, with 9 bases fitting TRBD2. In germline, CDR1 is SGHTA, CDR2 FQGNSA. The CDR3 has 17 amino acids. J gave up 2 bases and V 0 bases, and 8 bases lay outside the gene matches. Here the CDR3 DNA reads TGTGCCAGCAGCTTAGCGCGCGCTAGCGGGATTGCCTACGAGCAGTACTTC. As protein: CASSLARASGIAYEQYF.

The chain uses TRBV6-1 and TRBJ2-7; D may be TRBD1 (6 bases). Germline assignment: CDR1 MNHNS and CDR2 SASEGT. The germline V and J ends were trimmed by 6 bases and 2 bases, with 17 bases remaining between them. The CDR3 loop spans 15 amino acids. The CDR3 spells CASSTKGVPPYEQYF. The CDR3 nucleotides read TGTGCCAGCAGCACTAAGGGGGTCCCCCCCTACGAGCAGTACTTC.